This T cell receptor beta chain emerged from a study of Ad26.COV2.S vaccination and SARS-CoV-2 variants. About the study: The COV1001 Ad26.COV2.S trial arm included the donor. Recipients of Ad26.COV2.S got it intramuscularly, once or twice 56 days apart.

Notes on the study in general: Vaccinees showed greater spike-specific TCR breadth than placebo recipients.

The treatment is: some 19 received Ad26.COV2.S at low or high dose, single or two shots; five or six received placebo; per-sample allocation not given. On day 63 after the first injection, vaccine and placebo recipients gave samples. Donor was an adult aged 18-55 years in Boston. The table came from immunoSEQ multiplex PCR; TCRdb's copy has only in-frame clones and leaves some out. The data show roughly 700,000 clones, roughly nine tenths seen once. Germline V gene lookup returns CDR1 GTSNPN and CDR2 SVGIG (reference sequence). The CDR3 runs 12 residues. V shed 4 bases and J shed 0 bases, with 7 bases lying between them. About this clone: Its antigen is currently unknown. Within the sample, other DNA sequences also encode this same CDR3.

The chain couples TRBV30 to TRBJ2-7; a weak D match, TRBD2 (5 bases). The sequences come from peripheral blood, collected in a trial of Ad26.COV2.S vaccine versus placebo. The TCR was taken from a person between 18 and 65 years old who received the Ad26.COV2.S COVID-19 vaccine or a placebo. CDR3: CAWTGSSYEQYF. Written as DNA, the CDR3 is TGTGCCTGGACGGGAAGCTCCTACGAGCAGTACTTC. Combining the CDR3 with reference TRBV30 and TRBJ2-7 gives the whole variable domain SQTIHQWPATLVQPVGSPLSLECTVEGTSNPNLYWYRQAAGRGLQLLFYSVGIGQISSEVPQNLSASRPQDRQFILSSKKLLLSDSGFYLCAWTGSSYEQYFGPGTRLTVT.